A selection of T cell receptor beta chains follows, all from one sample in a study of human T cells and chemical hapten exposure. TCRdb independently ran MiXCR on the RACE reads; one entry per CDR3 protein. The sample includes nearly 350,000 distinct CDR3 sequences, 5.5% to 8% of them seen just once. This specimen was whole blood, taken in connection with sensitization to the hapten diphenylcyclopropenone (DPC). The receptors were sampled from a woman between 18 and 30 years old with alopecia areata. Some clones in this sample may be carry-over from other donors' samples. Each CDR3 is given with its conserved first and last residue. The D gene is left open where the match is weak. Size values are once, few and many counts, or a class for expanded clones, and some rows have none.

few,TRBV20-1,TRBJ1-1,NA,CSASQNRAGDTEAFF,TGCAGTGCTAGTCAGAACAGGGCCGGCGACACTGAAGCTTTCTTT
many,TRBV6-2/TRBV6-3,TRBJ2-1,NA,CASSYDAEYNEQFF,TGTGCCAGCAGTTACGACGCGGAGTACAATGAGCAGTTCTTC
few,TRBV12-3/TRBV12-4,TRBJ1-1,NA,CASSPNRDAEAFF,TGTGCCAGCAGTCCAAACCGGGACGCAGAAGCTTTCTTT
NA,TRBV7-6,TRBJ1-5,TRBD1,CASSFWALGQGYNQPQHF,TGTGCCAGCAGCTTTTGGGCTTTGGGACAGGGATACAATCAGCCCCAGCATTTT
many,TRBV5-1,TRBJ2-3,NA,CASSFNGGLTDTQYF,TGCGCCAGCAGCTTTAACGGGGGCTTGACAGATACGCAGTATTTT
many,TRBV6-2/TRBV6-3,TRBJ2-2,TRBD1,CASRAGGLNTGELFF,TGTGCCAGCAGGGCAGGGGGCTTGAACACCGGGGAGCTGTTTTTT
many,TRBV28,TRBJ2-2,TRBD1,CASTRDSVTGELFF,TGTGCCAGCACGAGGGACAGTGTAACCGGGGAGCTGTTTTTT
NA,TRBV7-9,TRBJ2-3,NA,CASSLVLAGRDTQYF,TGTGCCAGCAGCTTAGTTCTCGCGGGAAGAGATACGCAGTATTTT
many,TRBV2,TRBJ2-7,NA,CASELGGLLFEQYF,TGTGCCAGCGAGCTCGGGGGCCTCCTATTCGAGCAGTACTTC
many,TRBV5-6,TRBJ1-6,NA,CASSPGQRNSPLHF,TGTGCCAGCAGCCCGGGACAAAGAAATTCACCCCTCCACTTT
many,TRBV2,TRBJ2-7,TRBD2,CASSEFSGGPYEQYF,TGTGCCAGCAGTGAGTTTAGCGGGGGGCCTTACGAGCAGTACTTC
many,TRBV7-2,TRBJ1-5,TRBD1,CASSLDARGNQPQHF,TGTGCCAGCAGCTTAGATGCCAGGGGGAATCAGCCCCAGCATTTT
few,TRBV20-1,TRBJ2-1,TRBD2,CSAVAGGNYNEQFF,TGCAGTGCAGTAGCGGGGGGAAATTACAATGAGCAGTTCTTC
few,TRBV6-5,TRBJ2-7,NA,CASSPTGGVSYEQYF,TGTGCCAGCAGTCCTACAGGGGGGGTATCCTACGAGCAGTACTTC
NA,TRBV5-5,TRBJ2-6,TRBD2,CASSFRAGTTSGANVLTF,TGTGCCAGCAGCTTTCGAGCGGGGACCACCTCTGGGGCCAACGTCCTGACTTTC
many,TRBV2,TRBJ2-7,TRBD1,CASSYDQTGAHEQYF,TGTGCCAGCAGCTACGACCAGACAGGGGCCCACGAGCAGTACTTC
NA,TRBV20-1,TRBJ1-3,NA,CSALQALWIHTIYF,TGCAGTGCTCTACAGGCCCTCTGGATCCACACCATATATTTT